Following are 29 T cell receptor beta chains from one sample sequenced in a study of cytomegalovirus exposure and HLA in healthy donors (TCRdb year 2017). The library was built by means of the immunoSEQ multiplex PCR assay. For the multiplex PCR, a mixture combining 60 forward primers for TCR Vbeta segments and 13 reverse primers for TCR Jbeta segments was used. The table was pulled from immuneACCESS by TCRdb, which kept in-frame rearrangements only. Such tables lose some clones; where checked, under half of the loss comes from unresolved V genes, and the rest has no known cause. The sample table records nearly 110,000 clones; 60% to 80% of these occur just once. About 2.5% of the sample comes from the top ten. What was sequenced was PBMCs. These receptors all come from a man younger than 35 in good health and CMV-seronegative.

The chain recombines TRBV5-1 with TRBJ1-5; weak D call: TRBD1 (5 bases). The germline V gene encodes CDR1 SGHRS and CDR2 YFSETQ. This CDR3 has 13 amino acids. With 5 bases removed from V and 9 bases from J, the gap between germline ends came to 15 bases. The CDR3 DNA follows: TGCGCCAGCAGAAAAGGGGAAATTGGGCCCCAGCATTTT. Encoded protein: CASRKGEIGPQHF. The full variable domain, in which reference TRBV5-1 and TRBJ1-5 provide the parts outside the CDR3, is KAGVTQTPRYLIKTRGQQVTLSCSPISGHRSVSWYQQTPGQGLQFLFEYFSETQRNKGNFPGRFSGRQFSNSRSEMNVSTLELGDSALYLCASRKGEIGPQHFGDGTRLSIL.

The gene calls are TRBV4-2 and TRBJ1-4; D might be TRBD1 (6 bases). The length of the CDR3 is 15 residues. Trimming stripped 8 bases from V and 6 bases from J, with 19 bases between. Germline CDR1 LGHNA, CDR2 YNFKEQ. CDR3 residues: CASAGGGTQYEKLFF. In DNA form, the CDR3 reads TGTGCCAGCGCCGGGGGAGGGACACAATATGAAAAACTGTTTTTT.

The chain carries TRBV5-1 and TRBJ2-7; possible D gene TRBD2, 7 bases. From germline, CDR1 is SGHRS and CDR2 YFSETQ. The CDR3 is made up of 14 amino acids. Deletions cut 0 bases from V and 6 bases from J, with 13 bases between. CDR3 coding DNA: TGCGCCAGCAGCTTGGTGGGGGGGCCGGCCGAGCAGTACTTC. Translation: CASSLVGGPAEQYF.

This clone was seen only a few times. The chain carries TRBV5-1 and TRBJ1-6, with TRBD1 matching 9 bases. The CDR3 extends over 16 amino acids. J lost 9 bases, V lost 0 bases, and 7 bases had no gene match. Looked up from germline, CDR1 is SGHRS and CDR2 is YFSETQ. In DNA form, the CDR3 reads TGCGCCAGCAGCTTGGGGACGGGACAGGGAGGTTCACCCCTCCACTTT. Its translation: CASSLGTGQGGSPLHF.

This rearrangement joins TRBV5-1 to TRBJ1-2; D is undetermined. This CDR3 spans 14 amino acids. The germline V gene encodes CDR1 SGHRS and CDR2 YFSETQ. V lost 0 bases and J lost 7, with 13 bases in between. The CDR3 coding sequence is TGCGCCAGCAGCTTGGCCGGTGCGGGAGGTGGCTACACCTTC. Translation: CASSLAGAGGGYTF.

The chain uses TRBV27 and TRBJ1-2; 8 nucleotides align to TRBD1. Trimming removed 6 bases from V and 8 bases from J; junction bases left unmatched: 8. The CDR3 covers 13 residues. The germline V gene encodes CDR1 MNHEY and CDR2 SMNVEV (reference sequence). DNA for the CDR3: TGTGCCAGCAGCACGCAGGGGGCGGGAGGCTACACCTTC. It encodes CASSTQGAGGYTF.

This clone is labeled as medium-sized. The J gene is TRBJ2-1, the V gene TRBV12-2; the table's D call, TRBD2, has no DNA check behind it. TRBV12-2 is shown as a pseudogene. This CDR3 has 17 residues. The CDR3 DNA reads TGTGCAAGTCGCTTACCTACCCTCGGGAACTCCTACAATGAGCAGTTCTTC. This translates into CASRLPTLGNSYNEQFF.

The rearrangement joins TRBV23-1 to TRBJ1-2, with D perhaps matching TRBD1 (5 bases). TRBV23-1 is designated an ORF whose function remains uncertain. CDR3 size: 17 residues. V lost 2 bases, J lost 0 bases, and 16 bases lay in between. CDR3: CASSQPFGGVANYGYTF. The CDR3 DNA is TGCGCCAGCAGTCAACCCTTCGGAGGGGTAGCTAACTATGGCTACACCTTC.

The chain links TRBV7-3 to TRBJ2-6; tentatively, D is TRBD1 (5 bases). Germline values: CDR1 SGHTA, CDR2 FQGTGA. V was shortened by 2 bases and J by 8 bases, with 10 bases between the two germline ends. The CDR3 consists of 14 residues. The DNA for the CDR3 is TGTGCCAGCAGCTTATATCAGGGTCCCAACGTCCTGACTTTC. It specifies CASSLYQGPNVLTF.

The chain employs TRBV4-1 and TRBJ2-1; D might be TRBD2 (5 bases). CDR3 size: 14 residues. The germline V and J ends were trimmed by 3 bases and 7 bases, with 13 bases remaining between them. Germline V gene sequence: CDR1 MGHRA, CDR2 YSYEKL. The CDR3 bases are TGCGCCAGCAGCCATGTAGGCGGGCAGAATGAGCAGTTCTTC. Translating gives CASSHVGGQNEQFF.

This chain uses TRBV5-1 with TRBJ2-5; 8 nucleotides align to TRBD1. The CDR3 spans 15 residues. V lost 1 base to trimming and J lost 5 bases; unmatched junction nucleotides: 7. Germline V gives CDR1 SGHRS, CDR2 YFSETQ. The CDR3 region is CASSLRQGALETQYF. CDR3 nucleotide sequence: TGCGCCAGCAGCTTGAGGCAGGGGGCTTTGGAGACCCAGTACTTC.

The chain carries TRBV11-2 and TRBJ1-6; D ambiguous. The CDR3 totals 15 residues. The germline V and J ends were trimmed by 8 bases and 0 bases, with 11 bases remaining between them. Germline V gene lookup returns CDR1 SGHAT and CDR2 FQNNGV. CDR3 protein: CASCAHFSYNSPLHF. DNA for the CDR3: TGTGCCAGCTGTGCGCATTTCTCCTATAATTCACCCCTCCACTTT. Variable domain in full (rest from reference TRBV11-2 and TRBJ1-6): EAGVAQSPRYKIIEKRQSVAFWCNPISGHATLYWYQQILGQGPKLLIQFQNNGVVDDSQLPKDRFSAERLKGVDSTLKIQPAKLEDSAVYLCASCAHFSYNSPLHFGNGTRLTVT.

The chain uses TRBV11-2 and TRBJ1-2; D not certain. Trimming pared 5 bases from V and 3 bases from J, leaving 10 bases between. The CDR3 is 13 residues long. Germline CDR1 reads SGHAT; CDR2 reads FQNNGV. The CDR3 loop is CASSRGGDYGYTF. The CDR3 nucleotides are TGTGCCAGCAGCCGGGGAGGTGACTATGGCTACACCTTC.

This clone was observed a handful of times. The chain combines TRBV11-3 with TRBJ2-7; TRBD1 matches 10 bases. The V gene end was trimmed by 3 bases and the J gene end by 6 bases; junction bases not matched to a gene: 8. The CDR3 length is 15 residues. Germline-derived CDR1 and CDR2 are SGHNT and YENEEA. CDR3 nucleotide sequence: TGTGCCAGCAGCTTGGGGGACAGGGGCGAGTCCGAGCAGTACTTC. Amino acid sequence: CASSLGDRGESEQYF. Supplemented by reference TRBV11-3 and TRBJ2-7, the full variable domain reads EAGVVQSPRYKIIEKKQPVAFWCNPISGHNTLYWYLQNLGQGPELLIRYENEEAVDDSQLPKDRFSAERLKGVDSTLKIQPAELGDSAVYLCASSLGDRGESEQYFGPGTRLTVT.

CDR3 sequence: CASSLRAAGRGGETQYF. The CDR3 bases are TGTGCCAGCAGCCTCCGGGCCGCAGGGAGGGGAGGAGAGACCCAGTACTTC. V and J are TRBV11-2 and TRBJ2-5; 7 bases agree with TRBD2. The CDR3 sequence is 17 residues long. V was clipped by 5 bases and J by 4 bases; unmatched bases: 16. Germline V gives CDR1 SGHAT, CDR2 FQNNGV.

The chain links TRBV19 to TRBJ1-5; D is possibly TRBD1 (6 bases). V lost 4 bases, J lost 6 bases, and 22 bases lay in between. The CDR3 is 17 residues long. Germline V gene lookup returns CDR1 LNHDA and CDR2 SQIVND (reference sequence). CDR3 loop: CASSTPRAGARGQPQHF. In DNA form, the CDR3 reads TGTGCCAGTAGTACCCCGCGTGCGGGGGCTAGAGGTCAGCCCCAGCATTTT.

The count of this clone is one. The sample holds other DNA sequences that translate to the same CDR3. The chain is built from TRBV21-1 and TRBJ1-1; the D segment call TRBD1 is taken from the table without a DNA check. TRBV21-1 is termed a pseudogene. The CDR3 consists of 16 residues. This CDR3 reads CASRGTNTRLNTEAFF. The CDR3 DNA reads TGTGCCAGCAGAGGGACAAACACTAGACTGAACACTGAAGCTTTCTTT.

The rearrangement links TRBV29-1 to TRBJ2-3, with D perhaps matching TRBD1 (6 bases). CDR3 length: 14 amino acids. From germline, CDR1 is SQVTM and CDR2 ANQGSEA. With 2 bases removed from V and 4 bases from J, the gap between germline ends came to 13 bases. Here the CDR3 DNA reads TGCAGCGTTGAATCAGCCGCAGGGGCAGATACGCAGTATTTT. This encodes CSVESAAGADTQYF.

The rearrangement joins TRBV5-5 to TRBJ1-2; D unclear. This CDR3 spans 13 amino acids. V shed 2 bases and J shed 8 bases, with 13 bases lying between them. The germline V gene encodes CDR1 SGHKS and CDR2 YYEKEE (reference sequence). CDR3 bases: TGTGCCAGCAGCTTTTCTCAGTTTTTCGGCTACACCTTC. It yields the protein CASSFSQFFGYTF.

J is TRBJ1-6 and V is TRBV5-4; a weak D match, TRBD1 (5 bases). The CDR3 consists of 15 residues. V dropped 4 bases and J dropped 6 bases, with 14 bases sitting between them. Germline V lookup: CDR1 SGHNT, CDR2 YYREEE (reference sequence). CDR3 nucleotides: TGTGCCAGCAGCCACAGACAGTCTCTTAATTCACCCCTCCACTTT. Its protein product is CASSHRQSLNSPLHF. Combining the CDR3 with reference TRBV5-4 and TRBJ1-6 gives the whole variable domain ETGVTQSPTHLIKTRGQQVTLRCSSQSGHNTVSWYQQALGQGPQFIFQYYREEENGRGNFPPRFSGLQFPNYSSELNVNALELDDSALYLCASSHRQSLNSPLHFGNGTRLTVT.

This chain joins TRBV15 and TRBJ2-3; TRBD2 matches 9 bases. V shed 1 base and J 4 bases; nucleotides not matched to a gene: 6. The CDR3 is 16 residues long. Germline CDR1 reads LNHNV; CDR2 reads YYDKDF (reference sequence). The CDR3 spells CATSRGAGGPADTQYF. The CDR3 coding sequence is TGTGCCACCAGCAGAGGGGCGGGGGGGCCCGCAGATACGCAGTATTTT.

The V call is TRBV9, the J call TRBJ2-5; no reliable D call. The last part of the DNA fits TRBJ2-7 better; the J call may be wrong. In germline, CDR1 is SGDLS, CDR2 YYNGEE. This CDR3 is built from 13 residues. The CDR3 spells CASSPRTSYEQYF. Written as DNA, the CDR3 is TGTGCCAGCAGCCCCCGAACCTCCTACGAGCAGTACTTC.

The V and J genes are TRBV27 and TRBJ2-3; TRBD2 matches at 10 bases. J was trimmed by 4 bases and V by 2 bases; bases with no gene match: 3. CDR3 length: 15 amino acids. Germline V gene lookup returns CDR1 MNHEY and CDR2 SMNVEV (reference sequence). Written as DNA, the CDR3 is TGTGCCAGCAGTTTACAGCGGGGGGGCTCAGATACGCAGTATTTT. Translated: CASSLQRGGSDTQYF.

The chain couples TRBV2 to TRBJ2-7; D might be TRBD1 (5 bases). Germline V lookup: CDR1 SNHLY, CDR2 FYNNEI. CDR3 length: 14 residues. Between the trimmed V and J ends, which lost 3 bases and 5 bases, there was a span of 14 bases. The CDR3 sequence: CASSEDTRRNEQYF. CDR3 nucleotide sequence: TGTGCCAGCAGTGAGGACACAAGGAGAAACGAGCAGTACTTC. The variable domain in full, completed from reference TRBV2 and TRBJ2-7, reads EPEVTQTPSHQVTQMGQEVILRCVPISNHLYFYWYRQILGQKVEFLVSFYNNEISEKSEIFDDQFSVERPDGSNFTLKIRSTKLEDSAMYFCASSEDTRRNEQYFGPGTRLTVT.

This chain joins TRBV7-2 and TRBJ2-5, with D possibly matching TRBD1 (7 bases). V lost 5 bases, J lost 7 bases, and 26 bases lay in between. There are 17 residues in the CDR3. Germline values: CDR1 SGHTA, CDR2 FQGNSA. The CDR3 region is CASSLSGGGGAVGTQYF. As DNA, the CDR3 is TGTGCCAGCAGCCTCTCAGGGGGAGGCGGGGCGGTTGGGACCCAGTACTTC.

This rearrangement joins TRBV28 to TRBJ1-2, with D possibly TRBD1 on 6 matching bases. CDR1 is MDHEN and CDR2 is SYDVKM in the germline V gene. V gave up 2 bases and J gave up 2 bases, with 12 bases separating them. The length of the CDR3 is 15 residues. CDR3 sequence: CASSLLGQRNYGYTF. Here the CDR3 DNA reads TGTGCCAGCAGTTTACTAGGACAGAGGAACTATGGCTACACCTTC.

The V call is TRBV5-1, the J call TRBJ2-5; TRBD2 aligns across 10 bases. CDR1 is SGHRS and CDR2 is YFSETQ in the germline V gene. The CDR3 is 15 amino acids. V lost 0 bases, J lost 5 bases, and 4 bases stayed unmatched. The CDR3 bases are TGCGCCAGCAGCTTGGCTAGCGGGGGAGGGGAGACCCAGTACTTC. Translating gives CASSLASGGGETQYF.

V usage is TRBV7-3 and J usage is TRBJ2-2; unclear D gene. The V gene's germline CDR1 is SGHTA and CDR2 FQGTGA. The CDR3 is made up of 13 amino acids. The germline V and J ends were trimmed by 5 bases and 4 bases, with 8 bases remaining between them. The CDR3 region has the DNA TGTGCCAGCAGCAAACAAAGCACCGGGGAGCTGTTTTTT. This translates into CASSKQSTGELFF.

A few counts support this clone. The V call is TRBV7-6, the J call TRBJ1-1, with 11 bases aligning to TRBD1. Germline V gives CDR1 SGHVS, CDR2 FNYEAQ. Losses at the gene ends were 5 bases for V and 7 bases for J; bases not matched to a gene: 6. CDR3 length equals 14 residues. The CDR3 DNA reads as TGTGCCAGCAGCCAAGGGACAGGGGGGGTTGAAGCTTTCTTT. The encoded protein is CASSQGTGGVEAFF.